A selection of T cell receptor beta chains follows, all from one sample in a study of T cell responses to AZD1222 COVID-19 vaccine. The assay was immunoSEQ multiplex PCR, and TCRdb's table has in-frame clones only and misses some. The table shows about 160,000 clones, with 85% to 90% occurring only once. Sequenced here: peripheral blood, sampled on day 0 of AZD1222 vaccination. These receptors were collected from an adult in good health. Each CDR3 is given with its conserved first and last residue. D genes are given only for firm matches. Size is stated for part of the rows, as once, few or many counts, or as a class when the clone is expanded.

v_gene	j_gene	d_gene	abundance	CDR3aa	CDR3nt
TRBV19	TRBJ2-6	TRBD1	-	CASSFHGTGKGSGANVLTF	TGTGCCAGTAGTTTCCACGGGACAGGGAAAGGCTCTGGGGCCAACGTCCTGACTTTC
TRBV5-4	TRBJ2-5	-	-	CASSLQGSSETQYF	TGTGCCAGCAGCTTGCAGGGAAGCAGCGAGACCCAGTACTTC
TRBV3-1/TRBV3-2	TRBJ1-2	-	-	CASSQDIRVRRAGYTF	TGTGCCAGCAGCCAAGATATACGGGTAAGACGCGCCGGCTACACCTTC
TRBV27	TRBJ2-3	-	once	CASSKREPDTQYF	TGTGCCAGCAGTAAGAGGGAGCCAGATACGCAGTATTTT
TRBV12-3/TRBV12-4	TRBJ1-2	-	-	CASSLDVYGYTF	TGTGCCAGCAGTTTAGATGTCTATGGCTACACCTTC
TRBV30	TRBJ1-5	-	-	CAWTPRGSGQPQHF	TGTGCCTGGACCCCTAGGGGGTCGGGGCAGCCCCAGCATTTT
TRBV5-1	TRBJ1-4	-	-	CASSLGSAGGNEKLFF	TGCGCCAGCAGCTTGGGGTCGGCAGGCGGGAATGAAAAACTGTTTTTT
TRBV23-1	TRBJ2-1	TRBD2	-	CAKKQGQVGASGRADQFF	TGCGCCAAAAAACAGGGCCAAGTGGGGGCTAGCGGGAGGGCTGATCAGTTCTTC
TRBV4-2	TRBJ2-1	-	-	CASSPQQTTGYNEQFF	TGTGCCAGCAGCCCACAACAGACGACAGGATACAATGAGCAGTTCTTC
TRBV12-3/TRBV12-4	TRBJ1-5	-	-	CASSSPGQPQHF	TGTGCCAGCAGTTCTCCGGGCCAGCCCCAGCATTTT
TRBV3-1/TRBV3-2	TRBJ2-2	-	once	CASSPASFRDSNTGELFF	TGTGCCAGCAGCCCCGCCTCATTCCGGGACTCGAACACCGGGGAGCTGTTTTTT
TRBV4-3	TRBJ1-1	TRBD1	-	CASSQEEDRGNTEAFF	TGCGCCAGCAGCCAAGAGGAGGACAGGGGGAACACTGAAGCTTTCTTT
TRBV19	TRBJ1-6	-	-	CASSIGRSSYNSPLHF	TGTGCCAGTAGTATCGGGAGGAGCTCCTATAATTCACCCCTCCACTTT
TRBV28	TRBJ2-3	-	-	CASSLSPRTDTQYF	TGTGCCAGCAGTTTATCCCCCCGCACAGATACGCAGTATTTT
TRBV7-8	TRBJ2-2	-	-	CASSFYPGQTDSSKAGELFF	TGTGCCAGCAGCTTTTACCCCGGGCAGACCGACTCTTCAAAGGCCGGGGAGCTGTTTTTT
TRBV27	TRBJ1-2	TRBD1	-	CASRQGERNYGYTF	TGTGCCAGCAGGCAGGGGGAGAGAAACTATGGCTACACCTTC
TRBV7-2	TRBJ2-5	-	-	CASSSGKEETQYF	TGTGCCAGCAGCTCAGGGAAGGAAGAGACCCAGTACTTC
TRBV10-3	TRBJ1-3	-	few	CAISEGLPNSGNTIYF	TGTGCCATCAGTGAAGGGTTACCGAATTCTGGAAACACCATATATTTT
TRBV6-1	TRBJ2-1	-	-	CASSEYVRGRGNEQFF	TGTGCCAGCAGTGAGTATGTGCGGGGCCGAGGGAATGAGCAGTTCTTC
TRBV9	TRBJ2-1	TRBD2	-	CASSAGGLAGYNEQFF	TGTGCCAGCAGCGCCGGGGGACTAGCGGGGTACAATGAGCAGTTCTTC
TRBV5-1	TRBJ2-3	TRBD2	-	CASSAGTSGNQYTQYF	TGCGCCAGCAGCGCCGGGACTAGCGGGAACCAATATACGCAGTATTTT
TRBV5-5	TRBJ2-7	-	-	CASSLGLTNSYEQYF	TGTGCCAGCAGCTTGGGATTGACGAATTCCTACGAGCAGTACTTC
TRBV7-9	TRBJ2-7	-	-	CASSPFSEQYF	TGTGCCAGCAGCCCATTTAGTGAGCAGTACTTC
TRBV12-3/TRBV12-4	TRBJ2-4	-	-	CASSPLGGNIQYF	TGTGCCAGCAGTCCCCTCGGAGGCAACATTCAGTACTTC
TRBV11-1	TRBJ2-7	-	-	CASSLGSITGLEQYF	TGTGCCAGCAGCTTAGGATCTATAACAGGTCTCGAGCAGTACTTC
TRBV7-9	TRBJ1-6	-	-	CASSLDSPSNSPLHF	TGTGCCAGCAGCTTAGACAGCCCTTCTAATTCACCCCTCCACTTT
TRBV27	TRBJ2-1	TRBD2	-	CASSSPASGSYNEQFF	TGTGCCAGCAGTTCCCCGGCTAGCGGGAGTTACAATGAGCAGTTCTTC